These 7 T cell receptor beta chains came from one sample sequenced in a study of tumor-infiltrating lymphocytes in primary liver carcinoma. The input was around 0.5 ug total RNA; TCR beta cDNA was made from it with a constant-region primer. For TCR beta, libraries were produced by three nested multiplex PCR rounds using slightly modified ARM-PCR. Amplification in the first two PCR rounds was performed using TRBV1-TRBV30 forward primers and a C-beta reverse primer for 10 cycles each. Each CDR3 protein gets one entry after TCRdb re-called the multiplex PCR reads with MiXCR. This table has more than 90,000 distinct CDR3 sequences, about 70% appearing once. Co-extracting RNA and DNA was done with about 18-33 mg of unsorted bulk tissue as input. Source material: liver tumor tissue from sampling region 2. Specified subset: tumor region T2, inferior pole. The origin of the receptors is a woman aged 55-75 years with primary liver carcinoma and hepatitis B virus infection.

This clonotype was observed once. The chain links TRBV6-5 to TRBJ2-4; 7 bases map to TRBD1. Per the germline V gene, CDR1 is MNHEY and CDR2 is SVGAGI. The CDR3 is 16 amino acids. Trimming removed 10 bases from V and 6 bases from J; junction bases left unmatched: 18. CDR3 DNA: TGTGCCATTAGCCAAAACCGGGACAGAGTCCCAAACATTCAGTACTTC. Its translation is CAISQNRDRVPNIQYF.

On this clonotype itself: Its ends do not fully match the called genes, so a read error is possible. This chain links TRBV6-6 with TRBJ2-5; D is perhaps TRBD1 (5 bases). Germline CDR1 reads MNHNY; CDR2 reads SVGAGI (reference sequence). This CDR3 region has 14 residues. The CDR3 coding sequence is TGTACCAGCAAAAAAGGGGCGGTTCGAGAGACCCGGTACTTC. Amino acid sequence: CTSKKGAVRETRYF.

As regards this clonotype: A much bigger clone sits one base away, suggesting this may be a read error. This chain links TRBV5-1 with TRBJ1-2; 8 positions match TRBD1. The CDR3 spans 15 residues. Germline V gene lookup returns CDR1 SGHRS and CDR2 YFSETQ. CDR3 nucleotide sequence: TGCGCCAGCAGCTTCTGGACAGGGACGGTCTATGGCTACGCCTTC. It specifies CASSFWTGTVYGYAF.

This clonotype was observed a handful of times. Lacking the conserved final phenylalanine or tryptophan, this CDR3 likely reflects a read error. As DNA, the CDR3 is TGTGCCGGCAGCTTAGATGAGGTGGGAGCGGTGTACAATGAGCAGTTCCTC. Encoded protein: CAGSLDEVGAVYNEQFL. This chain connects TRBV11-2 to TRBJ2-1; D is perhaps TRBD2 (5 bases). The V gene's germline CDR1 is SGHAT and CDR2 FQNNGV. This CDR3 has 17 residues.

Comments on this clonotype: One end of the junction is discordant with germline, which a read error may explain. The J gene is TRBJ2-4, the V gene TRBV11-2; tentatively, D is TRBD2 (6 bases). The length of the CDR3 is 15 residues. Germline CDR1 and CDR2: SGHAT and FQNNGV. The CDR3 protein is CGSSLEGGGIGEQYF. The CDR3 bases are TGTGGCAGCAGCTTAGAGGGAGGAGGTATCGGTGAGCAGTACTTC.

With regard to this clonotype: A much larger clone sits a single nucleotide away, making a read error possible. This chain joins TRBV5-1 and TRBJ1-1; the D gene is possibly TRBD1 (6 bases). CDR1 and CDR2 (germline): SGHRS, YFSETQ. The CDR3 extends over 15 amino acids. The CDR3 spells CASSGTGQGNTEAYF. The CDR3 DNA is TGCGCCAGCAGCGGAACGGGACAAGGGAACACTGAAGCTTACTTT.

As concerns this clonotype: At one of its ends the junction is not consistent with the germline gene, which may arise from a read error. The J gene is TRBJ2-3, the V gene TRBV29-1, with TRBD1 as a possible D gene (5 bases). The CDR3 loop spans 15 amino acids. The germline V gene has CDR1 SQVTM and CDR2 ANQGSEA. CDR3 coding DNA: TGCAGCGTTGAAAACCAGTGGGGCTCCACAGATACGCATTATTTT. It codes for CSVENQWGSTDTHYF.